A few counts support the clone carrying this TCR beta chain. Its target is unknown. The data were taken from a study of shared clonotypes between healthy human individuals. About the research overall: Per donor, three plates held CD4 naive cells, three held CD4 memory, two held CD8 naive and one held CD8 memory.

Sequenced by immunoSEQ multiplex PCR; TCRdb stores in-frame clones only, minus some. The sample holds roughly 1 million clones, about 75% seen once. Study-level points and caveats: Rarefaction curves obtained for sorted subsets showed sequencing incomplete despite large depth.

The sample taken for sequencing was memory CD4+ T cells sorted from blood. The subset denotes: CD45RA-negative fraction. The TCR comes from a young man in good health.

The CDR3 DNA sequence: TGTGCCAGCAGCTTGGGACAGGGGCCCAATGAAAAACTGTTTTTT. Residues: CASSLGQGPNEKLFF. This chain joins TRBV7-9 and TRBJ1-4, with TRBD1 matching 10 bases. Germline V gene lookup returns CDR1 SEHNR and CDR2 FQNEAQ (reference sequence). The CDR3 is made up of 15 amino acids. Trimming at V came to 3 bases and at J to 5 bases, leaving 3 bases not matched to a gene.